Below, 9 T cell receptor beta chains from the same sample are listed, as sequenced in a study of blood T cell repertoires in COVID-19. Sequencing was performed with immunoSEQ multiplex PCR; in TCRdb, only in-frame clones are kept and a portion is missing. The data show some 40,000 clones, 85% to 90% seen once. Sequenced material: peripheral blood. Receptor source: a human donor in a cohort sampled during active COVID-19.

The rearrangement links TRBV19 to TRBJ1-5; 7 bases agree with TRBD1. Germline CDR1 reads LNHDA; CDR2 reads SQIVND (reference sequence). V lost 5 bases to trimming and J lost 0 bases; unmatched junction nucleotides: 7. This CDR3 spans 16 amino acids. DNA for the CDR3: TGTGCCAGTAGTCCGCGACAGGGTAATAGCAATCAGCCCCAGCATTTT. It is translated as CASSPRQGNSNQPQHF. Based on the CDR3 plus reference TRBV19 and TRBJ1-5, the full variable domain is DGGITQSPKYLFRKEGQNVTLSCEQNLNHDAMYWYRQDPGQGLRLIYYSQIVNDFQKGDIAEGYSVSREKKESFPLTVTSAQKNPTAFYLCASSPRQGNSNQPQHFGDGTRLSIL.

The chain employs TRBV10-3 and TRBJ1-2, with no clear D. The CDR3 covers 13 residues. From germline, CDR1 is ENHRY and CDR2 SYGVKD. V was clipped by 3 bases and J by 5 bases, with 10 bases between them. DNA of the CDR3: TGTGCCATCAGTGACTACAGCCTTTATGGCTACACCTTC. It is translated as CAISDYSLYGYTF.

The rearrangement uses TRBV5-1 and TRBJ2-5; no definite D call. V shed 4 bases and J shed 1 base, with 17 bases lying between them. This CDR3 region has 16 residues. In germline, CDR1 is SGHRS, CDR2 YFSETQ. CDR3 sequence reads: CASSRGTARAQETQYF. DNA for the CDR3: TGCGCCAGCAGCCGAGGTACCGCCCGCGCCCAAGAGACCCAGTACTTC.

V usage is TRBV14 and J usage is TRBJ2-3, with 7 nucleotides matching TRBD1. Germline V CDR1 and CDR2: SGHDN, FVKESK. Losses at the gene ends were 1 base for V and 8 bases for J; bases not matched to a gene: 3. This CDR3 spans 13 amino acids. CDR3 in amino acids: CASSQANRGTQYF. Written as DNA, the CDR3 is TGTGCCAGCAGCCAAGCCAACAGGGGTACGCAGTATTTT.

V gene TRBV5-4 combines with J gene TRBJ2-3; possibly TRBD1 for D (5 bases). The V end lost 0 bases, the J end lost 1 base, and 9 bases lay between the germline ends. CDR1 and CDR2 from the germline V gene are SGHNT and YYREEE (reference sequence). The CDR3 has 15 amino acids. This CDR3 is CASSLEQVRTDTQYF. In DNA, the CDR3 is TGTGCCAGCAGCTTGGAACAGGTGCGCACAGATACGCAGTATTTT.

The chain employs TRBV7-9 and TRBJ2-3, with 8 nucleotides matching TRBD2. The CDR3 is 16 amino acids. V was clipped by 1 base and J by 0 bases; unmatched bases: 3. The germline gives CDR1 SEHNR, CDR2 FQNEAQ (reference sequence). The CDR3 spells CASSLVPSGSTDTQYF. The CDR3 DNA reads as TGTGCCAGCAGCTTAGTACCTAGCGGGAGCACAGATACGCAGTATTTT.

The rearrangement links TRBV3-1 (or the pseudogene TRBV3-2) to TRBJ1-2; possibly TRBD1 for D (5 bases). The V end lost 0 bases, the J end lost 0 bases, and 8 bases lay between the germline ends. This CDR3 spans 15 amino acids. Germline V gene sequence: CDR1 LGHDT, CDR2 YNNKEL (reference sequence). This CDR3 is CASSQDGGPNYGYTF. CDR3 coding DNA: TGTGCCAGCAGCCAAGACGGGGGACCTAACTATGGCTACACCTTC.

V and J are TRBV6-5 and TRBJ1-6, with no clear D. This CDR3 comprises 14 residues. Trimming took 6 bases from V and 0 from J, leaving 6 bases between them. The germline CDR1 and CDR2 sequences are MNHEY and SVGAGI. This chain's CDR3 is CASRRYSYNSPLHF. Written as DNA, the CDR3 is TGTGCCAGCAGGCGATACTCCTATAATTCACCCCTCCACTTT.

CDR3 residues: CASSRGGGDTEAFF. CDR3 bases: TGTGCCAGCTCACGAGGAGGGGGGGACACTGAAGCTTTCTTT. V and J are TRBV18 and TRBJ1-1; weak D call: TRBD1 (6 bases). Looked up from germline, CDR1 is KGHSH and CDR2 is LQKENI. V lost 4 bases to trimming and J lost 3 bases, with 12 bases between them. This CDR3 is built from 14 residues.